Listed here are 16 T cell receptor beta chains from one sample, sequenced in a study of shared clonotypes between healthy human individuals. Profiling relied on immunoSEQ multiplex PCR, and the TCRdb table lists in-frame clones only, not all of them. This table has hundreds of thousands of clones, around 77% appearing once. The sample consisted of PBMCs. These receptors originate from a woman aged 35 to 49 in good health. Some clones in this sample may be carry-over from other donors' samples.

This sequence joins TRBV30 and TRBJ1-1; D is ambiguous. The CDR3 loop spans 13 amino acids. V lost 7 bases to trimming and J lost 1 base, with 13 bases between them. CDR1 is GTSNPN, CDR2 SVGIG, per germline (reference sequence). Here the CDR3 reads CASQPRGNTEAFF. The CDR3 DNA is TGTGCCTCCCAACCCCGCGGGAACACTGAAGCTTTCTTT.

The V and J genes are TRBV28 and TRBJ2-1; tentatively, D is TRBD1 or TRBD2 (5 bases each). The CDR3 loop spans 16 amino acids. CDR1 and CDR2 from the germline V gene are MDHEN and SYDVKM. Trimming cost V 2 bases and J 0 bases, with 11 bases left between them. For the CDR3, the DNA is TGTGCCAGCAGTTTAATGGGGGAGAGCTCCTACAATGAGCAGTTCTTC. It is translated as CASSLMGESSYNEQFF. The variable domain in full, with the rest retrieved from reference TRBV28 and TRBJ2-1, is DVKVTQSSRYLVKRTGEKVFLECVQDMDHENMFWYRQDPGLGLRLIYFSYDVKMKEKGDIPEGYSVSREKKERFSLILESASTNQTSMYLCASSLMGESSYNEQFFGPGTRLTVL.

V is TRBV7-2 and J is TRBJ2-1; D not certain. V was cut by 5 bases and J by 8 bases, with 10 bases left in between. The CDR3 spans 12 residues. The germline CDR1 and CDR2 sequences are SGHTA and FQGNSA. Written as DNA, the CDR3 is TGTGCCAGCAGCCTAATGGGCTATGAGCAGTTCTTC. Translation gives CASSLMGYEQFF.

The V gene is TRBV7-8, the J gene TRBJ2-7; unclear D gene. CDR3 length equals 13 residues. Germline lookup yields CDR1 SGHVS and CDR2 FQNEAQ. Trimming removed 8 bases from V and 5 bases from J, with 16 bases in between. The CDR3, as DNA: TGTGCCAGCCTCGAGACCTTAGGTAACGAGCAGTACTTC. It is translated as CASLETLGNEQYF. Complete variable domain (other parts from reference TRBV7-8 and TRBJ2-7): GAGVSQSPRYKVAKRGQDVALRCDPISGHVSLFWYQQALGQGPEFLTYFQNEAQLDKSGLPSDRFFAERPEGSVSTLKIQRTQQEDSAVYLCASLETLGNEQYFGPGTRLTVT.

DNA for the CDR3: TGTGCCAGCAGCCCCAGATACCCCGGACTAGCGGGAGGCTACGAGCAGTACTTC. It translates to CASSPRYPGLAGGYEQYF. The rearrangement links TRBV11-2 to TRBJ2-7, with TRBD2 matching 14 bases. V lost 5 bases, J lost 3 bases, and 12 bases stayed unmatched. Per germline, CDR1 SGHAT and CDR2 FQNNGV. There are 18 residues in the CDR3.

This clone was observed at least ten times. V gene TRBV28 combines with J gene TRBJ2-7; 7 nucleotides agree with TRBD1. Trimming took 2 bases from V and 2 from J; bases not matched to a gene: 3. The CDR3 contains 14 residues. Germline V CDR1 and CDR2: MDHEN, SYDVKM. CDR3 in DNA: TGTGCCAGCAGTTTAGTTAGGGGGCCCTACGAGCAGTACTTC. It specifies CASSLVRGPYEQYF.

This clone appeared many times. The chain has TRBV29-1 and TRBJ1-2; D not resolved. Germline V gene lookup returns CDR1 SQVTM and CDR2 ANQGSEA. This CDR3 comprises 12 residues. V lost 5 bases and J 2 bases, leaving 9 bases between the germline ends. This CDR3 is CSVSDLNYGYTF. CDR3 coding DNA: TGCAGCGTTTCCGATCTAAACTATGGCTACACCTTC. Full variable domain (rest looked up from reference TRBV29-1 and TRBJ1-2): SAVISQKPSRDICQRGTSLTIQCQVDSQVTMMFWYRQQPGQSLTLIATANQGSEATYESGFVIDKFPISRPNLTFSTLTVSNMSPEDSSIYLCSVSDLNYGYTFGSGTRLTVV.

The chain uses TRBV6-4 and TRBJ2-1; 12 bases agree with TRBD2. Trimming removed 4 bases from V and 8 bases from J; junction bases left unmatched: 9. This CDR3 region has 16 residues. Per the germline V gene, CDR1 is MRHNA and CDR2 is SNTAGT. The CDR3 DNA reads TGTGCCAGCAGTGCCCTCGGGACTAGCGGGTCCGATGAGCAGTTCTTC. It yields the protein CASSALGTSGSDEQFF.

A word on this clone: Because the CDR3 is missing its conserved closing phenylalanine or tryptophan, this is likely a read error. This sequence joins TRBV10-3 and TRBJ1-1; no firm D call. Germline V CDR1 and CDR2: ENHRY, SYGVKD. The CDR3 consists of 14 residues. V gave up 1 base and J gave up 0 bases, with 6 bases separating them. The CDR3 sequence: CAISEYSLNTEAFL. CDR3 nucleotides: TGTGCCATCAGTGAGTACAGCCTGAACACTGAAGCTTTCCTT.

This clone was observed a handful of times. The same CDR3 is also encoded by other DNA sequences in this sample. The rearrangement uses TRBV6-1 and TRBJ1-5; D may be TRBD1 (6 bases). With 3 bases removed from V and 6 bases from J, the gap between germline ends came to 9 bases. Germline assignment: CDR1 MNHNS and CDR2 SASEGT. The CDR3 loop spans 13 amino acids. CDR3 DNA: TGTGCCAGCAGTGACAACAGGGTTCAGCCCCAGCATTTT. The encoded protein is CASSDNRVQPQHF.

The chain is built from TRBV6-6 and TRBJ2-2, with 10 bases identical to TRBD2. V lost 7 bases, J lost 0 bases, and 5 bases stayed unmatched. CDR1 is MNHNY and CDR2 is SVGAGI in the germline V gene (reference sequence). The CDR3 length is 16 residues. Written as DNA, the CDR3 is TGTGCCAGCAAGCTAGCGGGAGTCCCGAACACCGGGGAGCTGTTTTTT. It yields the protein CASKLAGVPNTGELFF.

This clone was found once. The V and J genes are TRBV5-4 and TRBJ2-7; D tentatively reads TRBD1 or TRBD2 (5 bases each). CDR3 size: 15 residues. Trimming removed 5 bases at V and 0 bases at J, with 15 bases between. The germline gives CDR1 SGHNT, CDR2 YYREEE (reference sequence). The CDR3 DNA follows: TGTGCCAGCAGTCGACCGGGACGGAGCTCCTACGAGCAGTACTTC. Translating gives CASSRPGRSSYEQYF. Full variable domain (remainder filled in from reference TRBV5-4 and TRBJ2-7): ETGVTQSPTHLIKTRGQQVTLRCSSQSGHNTVSWYQQALGQGPQFIFQYYREEENGRGNFPPRFSGLQFPNYSSELNVNALELDDSALYLCASSRPGRSSYEQYFGPGTRLTVT.

This clone has more than one count but fewer than ten. The V and J genes are TRBV6-1 and TRBJ1-5; TRBD1 matches 9 bases. After removal of 3 bases from V and 9 bases from J, the junction contained 9 bases not matched to a gene. This CDR3 comprises 15 residues. Germline CDR1 MNHNS, CDR2 SASEGT. The DNA of the CDR3 is TGTGCCAGCAGTGACACAGGGGGCATAAGTCTGCCCCAGCATTTT. Translating it yields CASSDTGGISLPQHF.

The genes are TRBV27 and TRBJ1-5; D remains ambiguous. This CDR3 contains 13 residues. With 3 bases removed from V and 3 bases from J, the gap between germline ends came to 6 bases. CDR1 MNHEY and CDR2 SMNVEV come from the germline V gene (reference sequence). CDR3: CASSFGYNQPQHF. The DNA of the CDR3 is TGTGCCAGCAGTTTTGGCTACAATCAGCCCCAGCATTTT.

J is TRBJ1-2 and V is TRBV20-1; D gene ambiguous. V was shortened by 6 bases and J by 0 bases, with 5 bases between the two germline ends. This CDR3 has 11 residues. Germline V gene lookup returns CDR1 DFQATT and CDR2 SNEGSKA (reference sequence). This chain's CDR3 is CSARTNYGYTF. In DNA, the CDR3 is TGCAGTGCCAGGACTAACTATGGCTACACCTTC.

This clone was seen more than once but under ten times. DNA of the CDR3: TGTGCCAGCATGTACGGGTCGGGCTACACCTTC. Its protein product is CASMYGSGYTF. The genes are TRBV28 and TRBJ1-2; D is uncertain. CDR1 is MDHEN and CDR2 is SYDVKM in the germline V gene. The CDR3 spans 11 residues. Trimming shortened V by 7 bases and J by 8 bases, and 11 bases separated the two germline ends.